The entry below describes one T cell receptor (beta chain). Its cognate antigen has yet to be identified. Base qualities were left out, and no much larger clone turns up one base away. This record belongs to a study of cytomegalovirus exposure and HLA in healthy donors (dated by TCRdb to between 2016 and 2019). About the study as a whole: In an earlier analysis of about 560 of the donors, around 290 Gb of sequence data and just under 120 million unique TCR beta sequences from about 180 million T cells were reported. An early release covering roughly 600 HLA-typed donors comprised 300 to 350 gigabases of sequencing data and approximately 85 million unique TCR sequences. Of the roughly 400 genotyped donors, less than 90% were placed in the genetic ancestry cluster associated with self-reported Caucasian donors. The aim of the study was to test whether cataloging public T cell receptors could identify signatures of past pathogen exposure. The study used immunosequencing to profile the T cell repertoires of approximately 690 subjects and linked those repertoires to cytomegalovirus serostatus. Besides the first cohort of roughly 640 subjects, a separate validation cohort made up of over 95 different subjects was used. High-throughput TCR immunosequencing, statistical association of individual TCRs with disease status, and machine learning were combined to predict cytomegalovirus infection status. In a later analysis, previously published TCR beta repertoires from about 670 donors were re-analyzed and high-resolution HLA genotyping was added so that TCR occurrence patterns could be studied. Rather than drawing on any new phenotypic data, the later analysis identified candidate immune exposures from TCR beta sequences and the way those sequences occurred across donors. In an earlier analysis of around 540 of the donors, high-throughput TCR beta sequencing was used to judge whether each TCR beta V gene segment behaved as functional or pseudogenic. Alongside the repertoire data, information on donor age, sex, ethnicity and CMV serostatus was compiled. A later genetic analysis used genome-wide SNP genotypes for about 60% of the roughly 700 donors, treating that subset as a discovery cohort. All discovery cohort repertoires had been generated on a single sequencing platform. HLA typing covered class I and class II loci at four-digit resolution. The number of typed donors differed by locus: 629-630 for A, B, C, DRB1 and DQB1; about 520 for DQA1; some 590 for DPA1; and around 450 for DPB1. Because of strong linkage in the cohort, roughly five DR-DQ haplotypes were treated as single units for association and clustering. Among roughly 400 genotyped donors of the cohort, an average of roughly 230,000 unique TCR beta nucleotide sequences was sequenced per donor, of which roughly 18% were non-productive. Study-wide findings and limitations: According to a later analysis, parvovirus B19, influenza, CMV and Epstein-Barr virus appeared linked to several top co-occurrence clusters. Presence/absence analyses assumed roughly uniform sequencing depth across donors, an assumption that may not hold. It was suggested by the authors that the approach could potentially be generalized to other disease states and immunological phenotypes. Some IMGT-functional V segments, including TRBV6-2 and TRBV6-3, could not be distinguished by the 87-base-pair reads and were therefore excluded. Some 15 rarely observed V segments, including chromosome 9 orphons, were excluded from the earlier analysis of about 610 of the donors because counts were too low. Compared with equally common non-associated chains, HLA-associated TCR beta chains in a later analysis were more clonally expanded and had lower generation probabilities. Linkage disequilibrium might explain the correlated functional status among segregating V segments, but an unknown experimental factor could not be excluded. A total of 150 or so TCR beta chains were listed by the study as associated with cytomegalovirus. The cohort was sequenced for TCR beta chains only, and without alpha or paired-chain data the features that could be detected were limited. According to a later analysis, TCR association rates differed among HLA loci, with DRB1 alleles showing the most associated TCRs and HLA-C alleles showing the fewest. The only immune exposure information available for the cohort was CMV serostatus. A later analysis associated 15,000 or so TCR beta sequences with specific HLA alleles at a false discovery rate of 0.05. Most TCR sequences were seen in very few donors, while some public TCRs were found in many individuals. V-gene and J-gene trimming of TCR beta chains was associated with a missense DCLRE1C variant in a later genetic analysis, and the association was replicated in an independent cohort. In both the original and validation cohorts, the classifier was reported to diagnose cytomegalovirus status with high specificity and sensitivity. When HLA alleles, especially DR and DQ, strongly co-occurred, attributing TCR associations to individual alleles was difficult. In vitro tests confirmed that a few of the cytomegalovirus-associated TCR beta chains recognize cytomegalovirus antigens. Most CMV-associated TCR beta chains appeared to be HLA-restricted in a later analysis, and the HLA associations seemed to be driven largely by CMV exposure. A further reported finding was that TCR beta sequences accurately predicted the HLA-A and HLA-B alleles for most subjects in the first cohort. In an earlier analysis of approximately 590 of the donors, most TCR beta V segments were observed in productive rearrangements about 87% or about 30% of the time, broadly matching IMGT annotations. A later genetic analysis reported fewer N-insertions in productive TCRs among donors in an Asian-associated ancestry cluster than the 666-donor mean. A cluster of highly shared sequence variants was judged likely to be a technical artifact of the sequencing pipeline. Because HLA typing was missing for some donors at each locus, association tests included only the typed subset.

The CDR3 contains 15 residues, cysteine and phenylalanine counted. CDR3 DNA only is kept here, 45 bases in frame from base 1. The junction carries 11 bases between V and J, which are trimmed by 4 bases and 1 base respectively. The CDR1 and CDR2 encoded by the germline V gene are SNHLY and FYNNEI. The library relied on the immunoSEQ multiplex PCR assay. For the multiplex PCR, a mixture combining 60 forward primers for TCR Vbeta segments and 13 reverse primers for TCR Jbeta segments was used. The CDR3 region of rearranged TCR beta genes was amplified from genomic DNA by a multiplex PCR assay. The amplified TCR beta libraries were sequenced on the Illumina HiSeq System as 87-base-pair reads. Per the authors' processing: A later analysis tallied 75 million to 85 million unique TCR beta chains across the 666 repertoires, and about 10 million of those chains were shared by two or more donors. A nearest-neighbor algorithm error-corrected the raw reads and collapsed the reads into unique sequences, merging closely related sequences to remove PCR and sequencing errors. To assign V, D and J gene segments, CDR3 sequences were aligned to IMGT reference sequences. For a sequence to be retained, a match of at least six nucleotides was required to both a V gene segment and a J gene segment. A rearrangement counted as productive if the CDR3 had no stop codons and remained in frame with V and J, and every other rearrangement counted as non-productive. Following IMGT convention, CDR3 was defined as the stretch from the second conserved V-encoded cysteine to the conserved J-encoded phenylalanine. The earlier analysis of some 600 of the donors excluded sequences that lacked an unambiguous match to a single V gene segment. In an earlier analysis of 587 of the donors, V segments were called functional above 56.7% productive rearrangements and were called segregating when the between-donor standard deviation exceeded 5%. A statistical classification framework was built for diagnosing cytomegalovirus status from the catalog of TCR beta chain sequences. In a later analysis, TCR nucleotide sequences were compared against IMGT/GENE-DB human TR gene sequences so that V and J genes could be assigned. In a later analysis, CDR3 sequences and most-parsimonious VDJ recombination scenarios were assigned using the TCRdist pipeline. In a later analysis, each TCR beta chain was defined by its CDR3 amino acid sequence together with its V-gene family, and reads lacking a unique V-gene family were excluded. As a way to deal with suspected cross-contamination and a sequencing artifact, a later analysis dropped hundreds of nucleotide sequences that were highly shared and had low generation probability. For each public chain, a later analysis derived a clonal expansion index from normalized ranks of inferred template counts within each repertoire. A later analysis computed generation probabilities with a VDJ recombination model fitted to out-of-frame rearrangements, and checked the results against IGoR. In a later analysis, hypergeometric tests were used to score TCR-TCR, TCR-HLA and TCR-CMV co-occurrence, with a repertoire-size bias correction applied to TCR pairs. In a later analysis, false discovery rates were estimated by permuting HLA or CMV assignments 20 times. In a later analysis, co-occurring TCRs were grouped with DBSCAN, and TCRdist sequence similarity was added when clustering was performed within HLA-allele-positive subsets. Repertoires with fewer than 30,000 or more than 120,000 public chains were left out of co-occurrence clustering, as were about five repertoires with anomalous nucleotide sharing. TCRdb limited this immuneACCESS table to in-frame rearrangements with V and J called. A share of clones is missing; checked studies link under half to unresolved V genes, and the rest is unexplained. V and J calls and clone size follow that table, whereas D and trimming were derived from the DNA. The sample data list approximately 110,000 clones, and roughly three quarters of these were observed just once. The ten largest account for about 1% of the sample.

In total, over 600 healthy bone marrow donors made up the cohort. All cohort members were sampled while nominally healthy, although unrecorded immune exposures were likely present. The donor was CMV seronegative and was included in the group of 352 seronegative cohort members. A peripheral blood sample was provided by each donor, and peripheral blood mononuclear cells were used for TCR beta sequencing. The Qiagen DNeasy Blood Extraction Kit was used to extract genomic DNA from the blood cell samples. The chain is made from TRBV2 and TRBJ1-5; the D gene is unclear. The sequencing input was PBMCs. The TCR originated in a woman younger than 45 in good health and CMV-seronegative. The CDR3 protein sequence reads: CASSGWRGSNQPQHF. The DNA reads TGTGCCAGCAGTGGGTGGCGAGGAAGCAATCAGCCCCAGCATTTT.